These T cell receptor beta chains were read from a single sample in a study of T cells in localized non-small cell lung cancer. Libraries were prepared by immunoSEQ multiplex PCR; TCRdb keeps only in-frame clonotypes and omits some of them. The sample includes 8,200 or so clones, around 60% of them seen just once. The source material was lymph node tissue, sampled before any cancer treatment. The receptors were gathered from a male donor aged 60 or over with stage I squamous cell lung carcinoma. CDR3s include the opening cysteine and the closing phenylalanine or tryptophan. Fields, in order: D gene, J gene, CDR3 length, clone size, V gene, CDR3 protein, CDR3 DNA. D genes are given only for firm matches. The listing skips clone size in some rows; elsewhere it reads once, few, many or a size class.

TRBD1 | TRBJ1-4 | 14 | NA | TRBV6-8 | CASSFLQGNEKLFF | TGTGCCAGCAGTTTCTTACAGGGGAATGAAAAACTGTTTTTT
NA | TRBJ2-3 | 16 | NA | TRBV12-5 | CASGLVISRNPDTQYF | TGTGCTAGTGGTTTGGTAATTAGCAGAAACCCAGATACGCAGTATTTT
NA | TRBJ1-1 | 13 | NA | TRBV12-5 | CASGFWASAEAFF | TGTGCTAGTGGTTTCTGGGCGTCGGCTGAAGCTTTCTTT
TRBD1 | TRBJ2-6 | 18 | NA | TRBV30 | CAWSSVTGSHLGANVLTF | TGTGCCTGGAGTTCGGTGACAGGGAGCCACCTCGGGGCCAACGTCCTGACTTTC
NA | TRBJ1-3 | 15 | NA | TRBV12-5 | CASTRDRDSGNTIYF | TGTGCCAGCACCCGAGATCGGGACTCTGGAAACACCATATATTTT
NA | TRBJ2-7 | 17 | once | TRBV14 | CASSQLSGTLSSYEQYF | TGTGCCAGCAGCCAACTTTCCGGGACCTTAAGCTCCTACGAGCAGTACTTC
TRBD1 | TRBJ1-1 | 14 | NA | TRBV28 | CASSLTGENTEAFF | TGTGCCAGCAGTTTAACAGGGGAGAACACTGAAGCTTTCTTT
TRBD2 | TRBJ2-1 | 16 | NA | TRBV7-6 | CASSPLGLADYNEQFF | TGTGCCAGCAGCCCCCTGGGACTAGCAGACTACAATGAGCAGTTCTTC
NA | TRBJ2-3 | 14 | NA | TRBV6-8 | CASSEGPHTDTQYF | TGTGCCAGCAGTGAGGGACCCCACACAGATACGCAGTATTTT
NA | TRBJ2-7 | 14 | medium-sized | TRBV9 | CASRKQGRTYEQYF | TGTGCCAGCAGAAAACAGGGGAGGACGTACGAGCAGTACTTC
NA | TRBJ2-3 | 15 | NA | TRBV14 | CASSQANRRTDTQYF | TGTGCCAGCAGCCAAGCGAACAGACGCACAGATACGCAGTATTTT
NA | TRBJ2-2 | 13 | NA | TRBV29-1 | CSVRGSGTGELFF | TGCAGCGTTAGGGGGTCGGGCACCGGGGAGCTGTTTTTT
NA | TRBJ1-2 | 15 | NA | TRBV6-8 | CASSYSDTAGYGYTF | TGTGCCAGCAGTTACTCGGACACTGCTGGGTATGGCTACACCTTC
NA | TRBJ1-4 | 14 | NA | TRBV6-8 | CASSYSASMRKLFF | TGTGCCAGCAGTTACTCGGCCAGTATGAGAAAACTGTTTTTT
NA | TRBJ2-7 | 13 | NA | TRBV14 | CASSNRYFYEQYF | TGTGCCAGCAGTAACAGATATTTTTACGAGCAGTACTTC
TRBD2 | TRBJ2-7 | 20 | few | TRBV4-1 | CASSQDLTSGRPLGGYEQYF | TGCGCCAGCAGCCAAGATCTAACTAGCGGGAGGCCCCTAGGAGGCTACGAGCAGTACTTC
TRBD1 | TRBJ2-7 | 14 | few | TRBV11-3 | CASSFRGQQGEQYF | TGTGCCAGCAGCTTTAGGGGACAGCAAGGCGAGCAGTACTTC
NA | TRBJ2-5 | 15 | few | TRBV14 | CASSQGGYSQETQYF | TGTGCCAGCAGCCAAGGCGGGTACAGCCAAGAGACCCAGTACTTC
NA | TRBJ2-6 | 18 | NA | TRBV14 | CASSQPLGREAGANVLTF | TGTGCCAGCAGCCAACCCCTGGGGCGGGAAGCTGGGGCCAACGTCCTGACTTTC
TRBD2 | TRBJ2-1 | 18 | NA | TRBV18 | CASSPGTSGIGRYNEQFF | TGTGCCAGCTCCCCCGGGACTAGCGGGATCGGACGATACAATGAGCAGTTCTTC
NA | TRBJ2-2 | 13 | once | TRBV6-8 | CASSDRGTGELFF | TGTGCCAGCAGTGACCGAGGCACCGGGGAGCTGTTTTTT
TRBD1 | TRBJ1-5 | 13 | NA | TRBV28 | CASSSPTGAYQHF | TGTGCCAGCAGTTCGCCAACAGGGGCTTACCAGCATTTT
NA | TRBJ1-1 | 15 | NA | TRBV7-6 | CASSLDGRANTEAFF | TGTGCCAGCAGCTTAGATGGCAGGGCCAACACTGAAGCTTTCTTT
NA | TRBJ1-1 | 14 | few | TRBV5-1 | CASSPEGGNTEAFF | TGCGCCAGCAGCCCAGAGGGAGGGAACACTGAAGCTTTCTTT
NA | TRBJ2-2 | 15 | NA | TRBV12-5 | CASGLTSENTGELFF | TGTGCTAGTGGTTTAACTTCCGAGAACACCGGGGAGCTGTTTTTT
TRBD2 | TRBJ2-1 | 16 | once | TRBV28 | CASSALAGKSYNEQFF | TGTGCCAGCAGCGCACTAGCGGGGAAAAGCTACAATGAGCAGTTCTTC
NA | TRBJ2-5 | 14 | NA | TRBV10-1 | CASSPRSSGETQYF | TGCGCCAGCAGCCCCCGGAGTAGCGGCGAGACCCAGTACTTC
NA | TRBJ1-1 | 15 | NA | TRBV19 | CASSSPDLTNTEAFF | TGTGCCAGTAGTTCCCCGGACCTGACGAACACTGAAGCTTTCTTT
TRBD1 | TRBJ1-2 | 15 | NA | TRBV6-8 | CASSAGQGTPYGYTF | TGTGCCAGCAGTGCGGGACAGGGGACGCCTTATGGCTACACCTTC
NA | TRBJ1-3 | 14 | few | TRBV6-7 | CATSRAGRENTIYF | TGTGCCACCTCCCGAGCAGGCCGAGAAAACACCATATATTTT
TRBD1 | TRBJ1-1 | 15 | NA | TRBV19 | CASSIARTGVVESFF | TGTGCCAGTAGTATTGCAAGGACAGGGGTGGTCGAGTCTTTCTTT
NA | TRBJ2-3 | 14 | few | TRBV27 | CASSLGASTDTQYF | TGTGCCAGCAGTCTGGGCGCTAGCACAGATACGCAGTATTTT
NA | TRBJ1-2 | 13 | few | TRBV6-8 | CASIITPAHGYTF | TGTGCCAGCATTATAACACCGGCCCATGGCTACACCTTC
TRBD1 | TRBJ1-2 | 14 | NA | TRBV19 | CASSTRQGAPGYTF | TGTGCCAGTAGTACTCGACAGGGGGCCCCAGGCTACACCTTC
NA | TRBJ2-7 | 14 | few | TRBV11-3 | CASSLSMGAYEQYF | TGTGCCAGCAGCTTGAGCATGGGAGCCTACGAGCAGTACTTC
NA | TRBJ2-7 | 12 | NA | TRBV18 | CASSPESYEQYF | TGTGCCAGCTCACCAGAGTCCTACGAGCAGTACTTC
TRBD1 | TRBJ2-4 | 14 | NA | TRBV5-1 | CASSGGTGKNIQYF | TGCGCCAGCAGCGGCGGGACAGGCAAAAACATTCAGTACTTC
TRBD2 | TRBJ2-7 | 15 | NA | TRBV9 | CASSPGSGGSYEQYF | TGTGCCAGCAGCCCGGGGAGCGGGGGCTCCTACGAGCAGTACTTC
NA | TRBJ2-7 | 14 | NA | TRBV11-3 | CASSFPQGNDEQYF | TGTGCCAGCAGCTTCCCCCAGGGTAATGACGAGCAGTACTTC
NA | TRBJ2-1 | 11 | once | TRBV19 | CASHSGSRQFF | TGTGCCAGCCACTCCGGAAGTAGGCAGTTCTTC
NA | TRBJ1-5 | 15 | NA | TRBV9 | CASSEGVYHNQPQHF | TGTGCCAGCAGCGAGGGGGTCTATCACAATCAGCCCCAGCATTTT
NA | TRBJ2-7 | 14 | NA | TRBV25-1 | CASSDSIYGDEQYF | TGTGCCAGCAGCGATAGCATCTACGGGGACGAGCAGTACTTC
NA | TRBJ1-1 | 14 | few | TRBV11-3 | CASRPGTQNTEAFF | TGTGCCAGCAGGCCCGGGACTCAGAACACTGAAGCTTTCTTT
NA | TRBJ2-5 | 12 | few | TRBV9 | CASSVQRETQYF | TGTGCCAGCAGTGTTCAAAGGGAGACCCAGTACTTC
TRBD2 | TRBJ2-3 | 15 | NA | TRBV11-3 | CASSLIAGVTDTQYF | TGTGCCAGCAGCTTAATAGCGGGAGTGACAGATACGCAGTATTTT
NA | TRBJ2-3 | 15 | few | TRBV6-8 | CASRADFRSTDTQYF | TGTGCCAGCAGGGCGGACTTCAGAAGCACAGATACGCAGTATTTT
NA | TRBJ1-2 | 14 | NA | TRBV19 | CATQKGPRGYGYTF | TGTGCCACCCAAAAGGGTCCAAGGGGGTATGGCTACACCTTC
NA | TRBJ1-2 | 13 | few | TRBV28 | CASKGDGDGGYTF | TGTGCCAGCAAAGGGGACGGCGATGGTGGCTACACCTTC
NA | TRBJ1-3 | 15 | NA | TRBV29-1 | CSVEDRRGAGNTIYF | TGCAGCGTTGAAGATCGGCGGGGGGCTGGAAACACCATATATTTT
NA | TRBJ2-5 | 14 | NA | TRBV18 | CASSRGAGQETQYF | TGTGCCAGCTCGAGGGGGGCTGGGCAAGAGACCCAGTACTTC
TRBD1 | TRBJ1-2 | 16 | NA | TRBV19 | CASSLTPDRGGYGYTF | TGTGCCAGTAGTCTAACCCCGGACAGGGGAGGCTATGGCTACACCTTC
NA | TRBJ2-7 | 12 | NA | TRBV18 | CASSEAAGEQYF | TGTGCCAGCTCAGAGGCGGCGGGCGAGCAGTACTTC
NA | TRBJ2-5 | 13 | NA | TRBV30 | CAWSVWGLETQYF | TGTGCCTGGAGTGTTTGGGGGCTAGAGACCCAGTACTTC
NA | TRBJ1-5 | 13 | NA | TRBV6-8 | CASNEGPNQPQHF | TGTGCCAGCAACGAGGGCCCGAATCAGCCCCAGCATTTT
NA | TRBJ1-1 | 15 | few | TRBV14 | CASSQAKLGGTEAFF | TGTGCCAGCAGCCAGGCGAAACTAGGGGGGACTGAAGCTTTCTTT
NA | TRBJ2-5 | 15 | many | TRBV11-3 | CASSQSSTGRETQYF | TGTGCCAGCAGCCAATCGTCTACGGGACGAGAGACCCAGTACTTC